One sample yielded the 9 T cell receptor beta chains listed below, sequenced in a study of shared clonotypes between healthy human individuals. The data were produced by immunoSEQ multiplex PCR, yet TCRdb's version contains in-frame clones alone and is incomplete. The table has about 2 million clones, 95% seen once; the top ten hold under 0.15%. The sample consisted of naive CD4+ T cells sorted from blood. The subset here: CD45RA+ positively selected. The receptors were gathered from a man between 18 and 35 years old in good health.

This clone was found once. The chain combines TRBV4-3 with TRBJ2-3, with 8 bases lining up with TRBD1. The CDR3 covers 17 residues. Germline values: CDR1 LGHNA, CDR2 YSLEER. Trimming took 0 bases from V and 0 from J; bases not matched to a gene: 5. CDR3 sequence: CASSQEWTGLSTDTQYF. CDR3 DNA: TGCGCCAGCAGCCAAGAATGGACAGGGCTAAGCACAGATACGCAGTATTTT.

This clone has just one count. The chain is built from TRBV4-1 and TRBJ2-7, with TRBD1 matching over 10 bases. Trimming removed 4 bases from V and 5 bases from J; junction bases left unmatched: 8. Germline CDR1 reads MGHRA; CDR2 reads YSYEKL. CDR3 size: 15 residues. The CDR3, as DNA: TGCGCCAGCAGCCTACGACAGGGGGCGCAAGACGAGCAGTACTTC. It specifies CASSLRQGAQDEQYF.

The chain has TRBV10-3 and TRBJ2-7; either TRBD1 or TRBD2 may fit D (5 bases each). This CDR3 has 15 amino acids. Germline-derived CDR1 and CDR2 are ENHRY and SYGVKD. Trimming took off 2 bases at V and 4 bases at J, with 15 bases between the two ends. CDR3: CAISEGEGMGYEQYF. DNA of the CDR3: TGTGCCATCAGTGAGGGCGAGGGGATGGGTTACGAGCAGTACTTC.

This chain uses TRBV19 with TRBJ2-2; D is uncertain. Between the trimmed V and J ends, which lost 5 bases and 5 bases, there was a span of 18 bases. Germline V gene data show CDR1 as LNHDA and CDR2 as SQIVND (reference sequence). This CDR3 region has 16 residues. This CDR3 reads CASSWAGVLPTGELFF. The CDR3, as DNA: TGTGCCAGTAGTTGGGCAGGTGTACTCCCGACCGGGGAGCTGTTTTTT.

This clone was detected a few times. Other DNA sequences in this specimen translate into the identical CDR3. This rearrangement joins TRBV4-3 to TRBJ1-6; D ambiguous. Trimming stripped 1 base from V and 0 bases from J, with 7 bases between. Per germline, CDR1 LGHNA and CDR2 YSLEER. The length of the CDR3 is 16 residues. CDR3 protein: CASSQAQSSYNSPLHF. The CDR3 region has the DNA TGCGCCAGCAGCCAAGCCCAGAGCTCCTATAATTCACCCCTCCACTTT.

The chain couples TRBV5-1 to TRBJ2-5; D ambiguous. V was trimmed by 1 base and J by 2 bases, leaving 9 bases between them. Germline CDR1 is SGHRS and CDR2 is YFSETQ. The CDR3 extends over 14 amino acids. The CDR3 is CASSLRQWQETQYF. The CDR3 coding sequence is TGCGCCAGCAGCTTGCGGCAGTGGCAAGAGACCCAGTACTTC.

The chain has TRBV5-8 and TRBJ2-5; TRBD2 might be the D (6 bases). Trimming cost V 0 bases and J 1 base, with 16 bases left between them. The germline CDR1 and CDR2 sequences are SGHTS and YDEGEE. CDR3 size: 17 residues. The CDR3 sequence: CASSLGSGGFIQETQYF. The CDR3 DNA reads TGTGCCAGCAGCTTGGGTAGCGGCGGGTTTATCCAAGAGACCCAGTACTTC.

In the case of this clone: The sample contains more than one DNA sequence encoding this CDR3. The J gene is TRBJ1-5, the V gene TRBV9, with D perhaps matching TRBD1 (5 bases). The CDR3 sequence is 13 residues long. From germline, CDR1 is SGDLS and CDR2 YYNGEE. V lost 2 bases, J lost 6 bases, and 9 bases lay in between. The CDR3 nucleotides are TGTGCCAGCAGCGTCGACAGCGGTCAGCCCCAGCATTTT. Translated: CASSVDSGQPQHF.

CDR3 in DNA: TGTGCCAGCAGTGGAATCGGGACACTGAACAATCAGCCCCAGCATTTT. Its protein product is CASSGIGTLNNQPQHF. This chain uses TRBV6-1 with TRBJ1-5; tentatively, D is TRBD1 (6 bases). Trimming took 4 bases from V and 3 from J, leaving 16 bases between them. CDR3 length equals 16 residues. Germline CDR1 is MNHNS and CDR2 is SASEGT.